One and the same sample provided the 20 T cell receptor gamma chains below, sequenced in a study of gammadelta T cells in human blood (dated by TCRdb to 2018 to 2021). Library prep was done by RT-PCR. Sequencing was performed on an Illumina MiSeq. TCRdb called clones afresh from the public reads with CATT; identical DNA rows were later merged. A total of 700 to 1,000 gamma-chain clones appear in this sample, approximately 10% of them only once. Approximately 8.2% of the sample comes from the top ten. Specimen: non-Vgamma9Vdelta2 gamma-delta T cells from infant blood. The source of these receptors is a human donor.

As to this clone: Since a much larger clone is just one base distant, this may be a read error. V is TRGV5 and J is TRGJ1 or TRGJ2. J was trimmed by 4 bases and V by 0 bases; bases with no gene match: 6. Germline-derived CDR1 and CDR2 are VINAFY and YDVSNSKD. The CDR3 is 14 residues long. CDR3 region: CATWDRRGYYKKLF. The CDR3 region has the DNA TGTGCCACCTGGGACAGGCGGGGATATTATAAGAAACTCTTT.

Details on this clone: TCRdb's entry gives the protein of a much larger clone, which mismatches this DNA's translation at residue 4, likely from a read error; the protein reported here is translated from the DNA. J is TRGJ1 or TRGJ2 and V is TRGV3. TCRdb gives no J gene; it was assigned here by matching the DNA to germline. In germline, CDR1 is VTNTFY, CDR2 YDVSTARD (reference sequence). The CDR3 has 11 residues. The V and J ends lost 9 bases and 12 bases, in that order; junction bases with no gene match: 14. CDR3 in amino acids: CATRTSEWKLF. DNA of the CDR3: TGTGCCACCCGGACTTCGGAGTGGAAACTCTTT.

By sample fraction, this clone is large (0.1 to 1%). V and J are TRGV2 and TRGJ1 or TRGJ2. CDR3 size: 11 residues. V trimming: 0 bases; J trimming: 12 bases; junction bases outside the gene matches: 5. Germline CDR1 and CDR2: EGSNGY and YDSYNSKV. Here the CDR3 reads CATWDGRVKLF. The CDR3 DNA is TGTGCCACCTGGGACGGGAGGGTGAAACTCTTT.

This rearrangement joins TRGV3 to TRGJ1 or TRGJ2. The J gene, not given by TCRdb, was assigned here from a germline match of the nucleotide sequence. CDR3 length equals 14 residues. Germline-derived CDR1 and CDR2 are VTNTFY and YDVSTARD (reference sequence). J gave up 6 bases and V 2 bases, and 10 bases lay outside the gene matches. The CDR3 bases are TGTGCCACCTGGGACACCGCCTCCTCTTATAAGAAACTCTTT. This encodes CATWDTASSYKKLF.

By sample fraction, this clone is large (0.1 to 1%). The chain uses TRGV8 and TRGJ1 or TRGJ2. Unmatched junction bases numbered 3, after V lost 3 bases and J lost 4 bases. CDR1 and CDR2 (germline): VENAVY, YDSYNSRV. The CDR3 has 12 amino acids. The CDR3 reads CATWDLYYKKLF. The CDR3 nucleotides are TGTGCCACCTGGGATCTATATTATAAGAAACTCTTT.

In regard to this clone: A much larger clone differs from this one at a single base, so this may be a read error. The chain uses TRGV3 and TRGJ1 or TRGJ2. Germline assignment: CDR1 VTNTFY and CDR2 YDVSTARD (reference sequence). The CDR3 runs 11 residues. V gave up 6 bases and J gave up 2 bases; unmatched junction bases: 1. The CDR3 spells CATWHYYKKLF. CDR3 sequence (DNA): TGTGCCACCTGGCATTATTATAAGAAACTCTTT.

Judged by abundance, this clone is large. The V and J genes are TRGV4 and TRGJ1 or TRGJ2. In germline, CDR1 is EGSTGY, CDR2 YDSYTSSV. Losses at the gene ends were 1 base for V and 2 bases for J; bases not matched to a gene: 2. This CDR3 is 13 amino acids long. The DNA for the CDR3 is TGTGCCACCTGGGATGGAGATTATTATAAGAAACTCTTT. Its translation: CATWDGDYYKKLF.

Of note for this clone: It differs at one base from a far larger clone, so likely a read error. This sequence joins TRGV4 and TRGJ1 or TRGJ2. The J gene, missing from TCRdb, was assigned here through DNA to germline matching. This CDR3 contains 12 residues. Germline V gene lookup returns CDR1 EGSTGY and CDR2 YDSYTSSV. V dropped 4 bases and J dropped 5; count of bases not matched to a gene: 5. CDR3 loop: CATWEDDYKKLF. CDR3 bases: TGTGCCACCTGGGAGGATGATTATAAGAAACTCTTT.

Sample share makes this clone medium-sized. The V gene is TRGV8, the J gene TRGJ1 or TRGJ2. The CDR3 is made up of 12 amino acids. V lost 2 bases and J lost 9; bases outside the gene matches: 7. Germline V gives CDR1 VENAVY, CDR2 YDSYNSRV. The CDR3 here is CATWDTARKKLF. The CDR3 region has the DNA TGTGCCACCTGGGATACCGCGCGTAAGAAACTCTTT.

This clone is large. The chain is built from TRGV8 and TRGJP2. The CDR3 extends over 14 amino acids. After removal of 3 bases from V and 3 bases from J, the junction contained 4 bases not matched to a gene. Germline-derived CDR1 and CDR2 are VENAVY and YDSYNSRV. The CDR3 loop reads CATWDRGSDWIKTF. The CDR3 DNA follows: TGTGCCACCTGGGATCGTGGTAGTGATTGGATCAAGACGTTT.

A note on this clone: A read error may be the cause here, since a much bigger clone is one base away. The rearrangement uses TRGV3 and TRGJP2. TCRdb lists no J gene, so it was determined here by aligning the DNA to germline. The CDR3 length is 15 residues. Germline CDR1 reads VTNTFY; CDR2 reads YDVSTARD (reference sequence). The DNA for the CDR3 is TGTACCACCTGGGACGGACATAGTAGTGATTGGATCAAGACGTTT. This codes for CTTWDGHSSDWIKTF.

The gene calls are TRGV4 and TRGJ1 or TRGJ2. Trimming at V came to 0 bases and at J to 0 bases, leaving 11 bases not matched to a gene. Germline values: CDR1 EGSTGY, CDR2 YDSYTSSV. This CDR3 has 17 amino acids. The CDR3 DNA follows: TGTGCCACCTGGGATGGGCCCTGGGAGTTGAATTATTATAAGAAACTCTTT. Amino acids: CATWDGPWELNYYKKLF.

About this clone: A read error may explain this, as a much larger clone is one base away. Called V gene: TRGV5; the J gene was not called. The CDR3 is 11 amino acids. Germline V gene data show CDR1 as VINAFY and CDR2 as YDVSNSKD. CDR3 loop: CATWDTNRKLF. In DNA form, the CDR3 reads TGTGCCACCTGGGACACTAATAGGAAACTATTT.

As concerns this clone: A far larger clone is one base from this, pointing to a likely read error. Other nucleotide sequences from this sample produce the same CDR3. The V and J genes are TRGV8 and TRGJ1 or TRGJ2. The CDR3 has 12 residues. CDR1 is VENAVY and CDR2 is YDSYNSRV in the germline V gene. This CDR3 is CATLFDYYKKLF. The CDR3 DNA is TGTGCTACCTTGTTCGATTATTATAAGAAACTCTTT.

By share, this clone ranks as large. This chain joins TRGV10 and TRGJP1. TRGV10 qualifies as an ORF whose function is uncertain. The CDR3 has 16 residues. J lost 4 bases, V lost 8 bases, and 14 bases had no gene match. CDR3 nucleotide sequence: TGTGCTGCGTGGGATTATATTGGGGGCACTGGTTGGTTCAAGATATTT. Amino acids: CAAWDYIGGTGWFKIF.

This clone is large by share. This chain links TRGV4 with TRGJ1 or TRGJ2. Germline V lookup: CDR1 EGSTGY, CDR2 YDSYTSSV. This CDR3 has 14 amino acids. V shed 5 bases, J shed 2 bases, and the junction held 9 bases outside the gene matches. The CDR3 bases are TGTGCCACCTGGGTCCTGAAGTATTATTATAAGAAACTCTTT. Its protein is CATWVLKYYYKKLF.

This clone is large (0.1 to 1%) in the sample. This chain connects TRGV2 to TRGJ1 or TRGJ2. Germline assignment: CDR1 EGSNGY and CDR2 YDSYNSKV. Trimming cost V 3 bases and J 4 bases; bases outside gene matches: 6. The CDR3 covers 13 residues. CDR3 bases: TGTGCCACCTGGGACAGGGAATATTATAAGAAACTCTTT. Its protein product is CATWDREYYKKLF.

About this clone: A much larger clone differs from this one at a single base, so this may be a read error. The chain recombines TRGV9 with TRGJ1 or TRGJ2. TCRdb carries no J gene annotation; the J gene was assigned here by matching the DNA with germline. The CDR3 covers 16 residues. The germline V gene has CDR1 GITISATS and CDR2 ISYDGTV (reference sequence). The junction had 12 bases not matched to a gene; V was cut back by 1 base and J by 3 bases. The CDR3 DNA sequence: TGTGCCTTGTGGGAGGTAACCTTCGGGCCTTATTATAAGAAACTCTTT. Its translation is CALWEVTFGPYYKKLF.

About this clone: A much larger clone sits a single nucleotide away, making a read error possible. Other DNA sequences in this sample translate to the same CDR3. This sequence joins TRGV4 and TRGJ1 or TRGJ2. J lost 4 bases, V lost 10 bases, and 7 bases had no gene match. CDR3 length: 11 amino acids. Germline V lookup: CDR1 EGSTGY, CDR2 YDSYTSSV. The CDR3 sequence: CATWRYYKKLF. Here the CDR3 DNA reads TGTGCCACGTGGAGGTATTATAAGAAACTCTTT.

This clone is classed as large. The V call is TRGV4, the J call TRGJP2. J gave up 5 bases and V 4 bases, and 4 bases lay outside the gene matches. The CDR3 spans 13 residues. Germline CDR1 reads EGSTGY; CDR2 reads YDSYTSSV. CDR3 sequence (DNA): TGTGCCACCTGGGAAGGGAGTGATTGGATCAAGACGTTT. It translates to CATWEGSDWIKTF.